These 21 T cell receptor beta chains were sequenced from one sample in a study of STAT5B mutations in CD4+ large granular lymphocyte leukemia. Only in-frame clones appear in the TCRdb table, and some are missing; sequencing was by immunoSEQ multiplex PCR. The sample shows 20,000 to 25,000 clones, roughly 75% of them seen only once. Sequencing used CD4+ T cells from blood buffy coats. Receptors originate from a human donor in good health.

The CDR3 nucleotides are TGTGCCAGCAGCTTGACTGGCGGGAGACGGCAAGAGACCCAGTACTTC. Amino acid sequence: CASSLTGGRRQETQYF. The chain recombines TRBV5-4 with TRBJ2-5; the match to TRBD2 covers 7 bases. V shed 1 base and J 2 bases; nucleotides not matched to a gene: 8. CDR1 and CDR2 (germline): SGHNT, YYREEE (reference sequence). There are 16 residues in the CDR3. Full variable domain (missing parts from reference TRBV5-4 and TRBJ2-5): ETGVTQSPTHLIKTRGQQVTLRCSSQSGHNTVSWYQQALGQGPQFIFQYYREEENGRGNFPPRFSGLQFPNYSSELNVNALELDDSALYLCASSLTGGRRQETQYFGPGTRLLVL.

In DNA, the CDR3 is TGTGCCAGCAGCCGGTGGGAAGGGGATAAGGAGCAGTTCTTC. This sequence encodes CASSRWEGDKEQFF. The chain links TRBV13 to TRBJ2-1; TRBD1 is a possible D gene (5 bases). The CDR3 contains 14 residues. Trimming stripped 5 bases from V and 10 bases from J, with 18 bases between. CDR1 and CDR2 (germline): PRHDT, FYEKMQ (reference sequence).

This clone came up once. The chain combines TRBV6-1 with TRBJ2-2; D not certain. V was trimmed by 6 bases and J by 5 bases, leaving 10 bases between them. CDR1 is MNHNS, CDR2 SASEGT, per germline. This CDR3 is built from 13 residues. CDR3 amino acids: CASRETPTGELFF. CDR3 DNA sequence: TGTGCCAGCAGGGAGACCCCAACCGGGGAGCTGTTTTTT.

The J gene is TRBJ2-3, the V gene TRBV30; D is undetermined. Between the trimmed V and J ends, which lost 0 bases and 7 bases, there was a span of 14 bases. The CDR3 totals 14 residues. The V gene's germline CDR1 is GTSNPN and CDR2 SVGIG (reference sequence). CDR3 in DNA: TGTGCCTGGAGTGTTTCGTCCGTTGCGAATACGCAGTATTTT. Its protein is CAWSVSSVANTQYF.

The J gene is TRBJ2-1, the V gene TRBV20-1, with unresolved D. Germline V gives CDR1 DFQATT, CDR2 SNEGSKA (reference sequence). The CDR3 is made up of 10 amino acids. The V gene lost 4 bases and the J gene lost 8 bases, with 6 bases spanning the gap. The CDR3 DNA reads TGCAGTGCTAAAAGTCATGAGCAGTTCTTC. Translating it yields CSAKSHEQFF.

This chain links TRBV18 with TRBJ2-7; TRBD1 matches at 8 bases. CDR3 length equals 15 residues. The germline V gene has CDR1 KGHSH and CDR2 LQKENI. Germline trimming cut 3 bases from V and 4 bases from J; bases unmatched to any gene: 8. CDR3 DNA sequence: TGTGCCAGCTCACCTCCGAACAGGGGGTCATACGAGCAGTACTTC. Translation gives CASSPPNRGSYEQYF. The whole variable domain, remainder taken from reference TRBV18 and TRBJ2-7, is NAGVMQNPRHLVRRRGQEARLRCSPMKGHSHVYWYRQLPEEGLKFMVYLQKENIIDESGMPKERFSAEFPKEGPSILRIQQVVRGDSAAYFCASSPPNRGSYEQYFGPGTRLTVT.

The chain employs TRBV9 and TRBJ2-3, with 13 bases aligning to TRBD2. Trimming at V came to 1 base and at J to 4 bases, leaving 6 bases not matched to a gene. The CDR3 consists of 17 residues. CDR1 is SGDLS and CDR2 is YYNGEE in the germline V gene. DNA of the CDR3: TGTGCCAGCAGCGTATCTACTAGCGGGAGGGCCGCAGATACGCAGTATTTT. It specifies CASSVSTSGRAADTQYF.

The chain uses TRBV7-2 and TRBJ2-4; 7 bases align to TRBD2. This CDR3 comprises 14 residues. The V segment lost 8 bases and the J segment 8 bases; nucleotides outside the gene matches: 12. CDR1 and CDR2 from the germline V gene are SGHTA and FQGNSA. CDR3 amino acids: CASREGTTGDIQYF. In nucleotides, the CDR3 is TGTGCCAGCCGAGAGGGGACTACGGGAGACATTCAGTACTTC.

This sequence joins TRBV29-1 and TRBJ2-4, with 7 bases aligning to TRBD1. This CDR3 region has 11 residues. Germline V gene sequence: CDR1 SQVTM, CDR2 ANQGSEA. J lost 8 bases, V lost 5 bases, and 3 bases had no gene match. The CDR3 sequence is CSVTDRDIQYF. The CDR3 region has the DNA TGCAGCGTTACTGACAGGGACATTCAGTACTTC.

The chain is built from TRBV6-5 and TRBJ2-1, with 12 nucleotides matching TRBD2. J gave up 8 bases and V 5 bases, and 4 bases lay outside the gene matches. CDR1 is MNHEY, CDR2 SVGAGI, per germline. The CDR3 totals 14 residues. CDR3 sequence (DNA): TGTGCCAGCAGTGTGCGGACTAGCGGGGATGAGCAGTTCTTC. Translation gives CASSVRTSGDEQFF.

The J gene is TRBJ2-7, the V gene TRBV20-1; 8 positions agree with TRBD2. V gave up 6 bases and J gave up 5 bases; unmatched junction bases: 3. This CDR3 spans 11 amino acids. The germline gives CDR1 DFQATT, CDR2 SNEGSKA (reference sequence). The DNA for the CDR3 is TGCAGTGCCCGGACTAGCCACGAGCAGTACTTC. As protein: CSARTSHEQYF.

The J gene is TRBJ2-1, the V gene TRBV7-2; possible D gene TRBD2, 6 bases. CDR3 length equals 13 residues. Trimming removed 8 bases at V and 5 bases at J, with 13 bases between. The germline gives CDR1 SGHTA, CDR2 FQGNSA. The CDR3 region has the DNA TGTGCCAGCGGTCGGAGGGTCGACAATGAGCAGTTCTTC. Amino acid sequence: CASGRRVDNEQFF.

CDR3 amino acids: CASSLPLPNTGELFF. The CDR3 nucleotides are TGCGCCAGCAGCTTGCCTTTGCCAAACACCGGGGAGCTGTTTTTT. This rearrangement joins TRBV5-1 to TRBJ2-2; D is ambiguous. V shed 1 base and J shed 2 bases, with 9 bases lying between them. Germline V gene sequence: CDR1 SGHRS, CDR2 YFSETQ. The CDR3 is 15 amino acids.

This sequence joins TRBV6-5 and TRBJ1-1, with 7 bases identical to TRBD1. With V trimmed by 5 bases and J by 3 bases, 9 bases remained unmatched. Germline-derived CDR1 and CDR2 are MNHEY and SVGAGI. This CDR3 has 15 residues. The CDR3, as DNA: TGTGCCAGCAGTAAATCCTCGGGACAGCACACTGAAGCTTTCTTT. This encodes CASSKSSGQHTEAFF.

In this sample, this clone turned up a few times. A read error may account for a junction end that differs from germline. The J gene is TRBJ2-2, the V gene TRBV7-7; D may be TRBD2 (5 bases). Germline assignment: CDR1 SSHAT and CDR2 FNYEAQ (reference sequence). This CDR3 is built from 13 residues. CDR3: CASSTLEAGELFF. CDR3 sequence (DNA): TGTGCTAGCAGCACGCTGGAGGCCGGGGAGCTGTTTTTT. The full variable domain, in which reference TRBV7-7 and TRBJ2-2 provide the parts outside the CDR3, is GAGVSQSPRYKVTKRGQDVTLRCDPISSHATLYWYQQALGQGPEFLTYFNYEAQPDKSGLPSDRFSAERPEGSISTLTIQRTEQRDSAMYRCASSTLEAGELFFGEGSRLTVL.

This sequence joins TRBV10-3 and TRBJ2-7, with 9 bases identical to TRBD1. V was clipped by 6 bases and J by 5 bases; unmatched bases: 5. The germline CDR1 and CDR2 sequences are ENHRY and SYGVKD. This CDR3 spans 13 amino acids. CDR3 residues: CAISGQGHHEQYF. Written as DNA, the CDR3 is TGTGCCATCAGCGGACAGGGGCACCACGAGCAGTACTTC.

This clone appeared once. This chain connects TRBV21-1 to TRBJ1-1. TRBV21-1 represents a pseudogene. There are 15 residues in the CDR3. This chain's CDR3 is CASSNLGGLRTEAFF. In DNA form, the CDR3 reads TGTGCCAGCAGCAATCTGGGGGGTTTGAGGACTGAAGCTTTCTTT.

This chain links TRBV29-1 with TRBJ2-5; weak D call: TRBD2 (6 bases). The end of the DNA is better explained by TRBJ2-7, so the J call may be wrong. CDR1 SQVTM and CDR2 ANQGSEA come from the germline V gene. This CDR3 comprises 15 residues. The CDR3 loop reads CSVEDGGGSSYEQYF. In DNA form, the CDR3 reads TGCAGCGTTGAAGACGGGGGTGGAAGCTCCTACGAGCAGTACTTC.

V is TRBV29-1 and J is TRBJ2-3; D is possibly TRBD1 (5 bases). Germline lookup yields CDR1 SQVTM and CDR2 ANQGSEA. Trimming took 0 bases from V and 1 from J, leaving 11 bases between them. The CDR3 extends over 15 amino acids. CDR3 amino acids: CSVEDPVRGTDTQYF. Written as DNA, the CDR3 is TGCAGCGTTGAAGATCCGGTCAGGGGCACAGATACGCAGTATTTT.

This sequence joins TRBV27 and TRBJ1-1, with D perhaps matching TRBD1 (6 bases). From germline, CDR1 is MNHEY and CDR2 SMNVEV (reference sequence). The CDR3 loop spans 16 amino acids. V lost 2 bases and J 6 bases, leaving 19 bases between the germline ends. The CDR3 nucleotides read TGTGCCAGCAGTTTAACCACGGGACAATCTTTAGCTGAAGCTTTCTTT. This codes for CASSLTTGQSLAEAFF.

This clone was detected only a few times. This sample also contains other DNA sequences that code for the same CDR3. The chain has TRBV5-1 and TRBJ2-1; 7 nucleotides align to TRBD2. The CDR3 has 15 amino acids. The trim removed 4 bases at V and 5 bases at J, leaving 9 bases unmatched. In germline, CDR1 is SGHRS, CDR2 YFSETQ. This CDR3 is CASSPGGGRDNEQFF. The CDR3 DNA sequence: TGCGCCAGCAGCCCGGGGGGAGGGAGGGACAATGAGCAGTTCTTC.